The source of this TCR beta chain is a study of Graves' ophthalmopathy and Graves' hyperthyroidism (dated by TCRdb to the late 2010s). Looking at the study overall: Stable hyperthyroidism was defined as no progression to ophthalmopathy within 18 months of follow-up. An independent validation cohort was composed of around 19 hyperthyroidism patients and more than 15 patients who later progressed from hyperthyroidism to ophthalmopathy. In total, under 150 blood samples were TCR-sequenced: 43 ophthalmopathy, some 75 hyperthyroidism and approximately 17 hyperthyroidism-to-ophthalmopathy patients. Following sampling, methimazole starting at 30 mg daily was administered to hyperthyroidism patients, and high-dose intravenous methylprednisolone was administered to ophthalmopathy patients. To explore V-J signatures distinguishing ophthalmopathy from hyperthyroidism, a discovery set of about a hundred patients (about 41 ophthalmopathy, about 57 stable hyperthyroidism) was enrolled. The study used signatures of the TCR beta repertoire to tell Graves' ophthalmopathy apart from Graves' hyperthyroidism and to predict which patients would progress to ophthalmopathy. In a handful of hyperthyroidism patients, the T-cell repertoire of thyroid tissue was compared with the T-cell repertoire of blood. What the research found in general, with its limitations: In validation, the model predicted ophthalmopathy progression with 70.59% sensitivity and around 72% specificity; some 13 predicted patients were CT-confirmed with GO in a median of approximately 6.5 months. In cross-validation, the 13-signature model distinguished ophthalmopathy from stable hyperthyroidism with approximately 88% sensitivity and around 82% specificity, and in the test set the corresponding values were roughly 80% and 76%. Most expanded thyroid clonotypes with frequency above 0.001 were also detected in blood, suggesting blood repertoires may reflect the thyroid immune response. Sample size was not statistically predetermined, and group allocation was not concealed from the investigators.

Hyperthyroidism patients were newly diagnosed, with disease duration under 2 months, and aged 18 to 65 years. Anyone with other autoimmune diseases, uncontrolled infections, pregnancy or lactation was excluded from the study. Clinical symptoms, serum thyroxine, TRAb, thyroid ultrasound and orbital computed tomography were used for diagnosis. Total RNA was extracted with Trizol reagent and quality-checked on an Agilent 2100 Bioanalyzer. Looking up the germline V gene (reference sequence) yields CDR1 DFQATT and CDR2 SNEGSKA. The V end gives up 4 bases and the J end 5 bases, leaving 11 bases in the junction not matched to a gene. Taken from cysteine to phenylalanine, the CDR3 has 16 residues. The retained sequence is limited to the CDR3, 48 bases, with the frame set at the first base. As for this clonotype: Its antigen is unknown. Base-call qualities are not available, and no considerably larger clone is one nucleotide away.

For repertoire sequencing, TCR beta CDR3 regions were amplified from RNA transcripts. A first-round RT-PCR used HTBI primers with the Qiagen OneStep RT-PCR kit, followed by a second-round multiplex PCR, size selection and purification. Libraries were sequenced paired-end with 100 bp reads on an Illumina HiSeq2000. The published analysis was carried out like this. Reads were processed with SOAPnuke, discarding reads with adapters, uncalled bases, mean Phred below 15, or no exact constant-primer or identifier match. High-quality paired reads were merged with COPE v1.2.5. Each unique nucleotide sequence was treated as a clonotype, and MiTCR v1.1 was used to align the clonotypes to the IMGT TRB V, D and J references. The analysis was limited to V-J combinations with a frequency above 0.0001, which together covered about 99% of repertoires. For each V-J combination, a TCR clonal expansion and chaos score was defined as F50 clonal expansion divided by the chaos observed in the TCRdist matrix. Welch's t-statistics and random forest were used to narrow the features down to about a dozen V-J combinations, which were then fed into a naive Bayes classifier. Thyroid-blood repertoire similarity was quantified with the Morisita-Horn index. TCRdb reanalyzed the raw reads on its own, using fastp at Q25 for trimming and MiXCR for clone calling, and kept in-frame beta chains. Here each entry gathers all rows of one CDR3 protein and keeps the most common genes and DNA. The V and J calls were not made by the authors but by TCRdb's processing. The sample profile shows about 600,000 distinct CDR3 sequences; under 40% of them were found once. The ten biggest clones cover about 4.1% of the sample.

The sequenced sample consisted of peripheral blood or thyroid tissue (not recorded which). This TCR was recovered from an adult man with Graves' hyperthyroidism. The V gene is TRBV20-1 and the J gene is TRBJ2-5; 12 middle bases align to TRBD2. The DNA reads as follows: TGCAGTGCTACGCCCCTCGGGACTAGCGGGCCGGAGACCCAGTACTTC. Its coded protein is CSATPLGTSGPETQYF.